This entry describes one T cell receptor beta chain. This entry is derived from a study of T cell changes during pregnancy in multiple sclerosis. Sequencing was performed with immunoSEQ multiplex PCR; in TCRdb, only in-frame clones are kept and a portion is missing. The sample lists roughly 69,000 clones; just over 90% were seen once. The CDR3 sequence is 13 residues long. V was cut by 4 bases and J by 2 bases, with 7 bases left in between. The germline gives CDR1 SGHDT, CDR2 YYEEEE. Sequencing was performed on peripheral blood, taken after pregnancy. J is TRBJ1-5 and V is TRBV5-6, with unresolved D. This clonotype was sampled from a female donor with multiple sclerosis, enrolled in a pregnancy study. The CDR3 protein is CASSRGGNQPQHF. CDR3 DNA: TGTGCCAGCAGCCGCGGGGGCAATCAGCCCCAGCATTTT.